One and the same sample provided the 2 T cell receptor beta chains below, sequenced in a study of blood T cell repertoires in COVID-19. Assay used: immunoSEQ multiplex PCR; TCRdb lists only in-frame clones, some missing. The table has about 360,000 clones, around 80% seen once; the top ten hold 2.5% to 3%. What was sequenced was peripheral blood. These receptors came from a man between 25 and 39 years old with active or convalescent COVID-19.

This chain joins TRBV30 and TRBJ1-4; 7 nucleotides match TRBD1. CDR3 length: 12 residues. Germline V gene sequence: CDR1 GTSNPN, CDR2 SVGIG (reference sequence). Germline trimming cut 7 bases from V and 4 bases from J; bases unmatched to any gene: 3. The CDR3 here is CASQGYNEKLFF. CDR3 nucleotide sequence: TGTGCCTCACAGGGGTATAATGAAAAACTGTTTTTT.

The chain joins TRBV29-1 to TRBJ2-1; 8 bases are a match to TRBD2. Germline CDR1 reads SQVTM; CDR2 reads ANQGSEA. V shed 6 bases, J shed 6 bases, and the junction held 13 bases outside the gene matches. The CDR3 length is 15 residues. CDR3 sequence: CSVSSGAGALNEQFF. The DNA of the CDR3 is TGCAGCGTCTCCTCGGGAGCGGGAGCCCTCAATGAGCAGTTCTTC.